The source of this T cell receptor beta chain is a study of cytomegalovirus exposure and HLA in healthy donors. Primers included in the PCR were 60 Vbeta and 13 Jbeta primers. Clones were sequenced by immunoSEQ multiplex PCR, and TCRdb holds only the in-frame ones, with some missing. The sample shows tens of thousands of clones, roughly 84% of them seen only once. The V and J ends lost 7 bases and 4 bases, in that order; junction bases with no gene match: 7. This CDR3 is built from 16 residues. The germline CDR1 and CDR2 sequences are SGDLS and YYNGEE. The source material was PBMCs. The V gene is TRBV9, the J gene TRBJ2-2; 13 nucleotides match TRBD2. This sequence originates from a woman under 30 in good health and CMV-seronegative. CDR3 coding DNA: TGTGCCAGCGGGGGACTAGCGGGATTCAGCACCGGGGAGCTGTTTTTT. As protein: CASGGLAGFSTGELFF.